Included here is one TCR beta chain sequence, with context. This entry comes from a study of blood T cell repertoires in COVID-19. Looking at the study overall: T cells, B-cell-depleted T cells, or PBMCs provided the cDNA or gDNA that served as material.

Clones were read by immunoSEQ multiplex PCR, and TCRdb kept only the in-frame ones, dropping some. The sample comprises about 400,000 clones, roughly 86% of which are singletons, and around 1.7% rests with the top ten. Germline values: CDR1 GTSNPN, CDR2 SVGIG (reference sequence). This CDR3 spans 14 amino acids. The junction had 7 bases not matched to a gene; V was cut back by 0 bases and J by 6 bases. Cohort 3 donors counted as recovered after two negative PCRs, clearance, or resolved symptoms. Sequencing used PBMCs or T cells enriched from blood (not recorded which). V usage is TRBV30 and J usage is TRBJ2-7, with 8 bases aligning to TRBD2. The sequence came from a woman in her twenties or thirties who had recovered from COVID-19. DNA of the CDR3: TGTGCCTGGAGTGTACAGCGGGAGAGGGGCGAGCAGTACTTC. Translation gives CAWSVQRERGEQYF.